The entry below gives a single T cell receptor (beta chain) sequence along with its context. Its antigen is currently unknown. The sample comes from a study of T cell responses to AZD1222 COVID-19 vaccine. The study's findings and limits: Among the donors, most were white British and more were female, and clonal diversity was possibly underestimated. Sampled repertoires all dated from after the peak T cell response.

The CDR3 is 14 amino acids. CDR1 and CDR2 from the germline V gene are LNHDA and SQIVND (reference sequence). Trimming pared 7 bases from V and 5 bases from J, leaving 15 bases between. The data were produced by immunoSEQ multiplex PCR, yet TCRdb's version contains in-frame clones alone and is incomplete. The sample has approximately 150,000 clones; just under 95% are singletons. The sequence was collected from an adult who had recovered from COVID-19. The chain links TRBV19 to TRBJ1-5; D is perhaps TRBD1 (5 bases). Sequencing used peripheral blood, obtained after recovery from COVID-19. CDR3 sequence reads: CASTMRGDYQPQHF. The CDR3 nucleotides read TGTGCCAGTACCATGCGGGGGGATTATCAGCCCCAGCATTTT.